This record covers a single TCR beta chain. Here immunoSEQ multiplex PCR was the method, and the copy in TCRdb shows in-frame clones only, minus some. The sample contains more than 85,000 clones, around 80% of which appear only once. CDR1 is LNHNV, CDR2 YYDKDF, per germline (reference sequence). This CDR3 has 15 amino acids. The trim removed 7 bases at V and 5 bases at J, leaving 8 bases unmatched. The data were taken from a study of blood T cell repertoires in COVID-19. Study-level background: Sites across the United States, Italy and Spain contributed samples from acute and convalescent COVID-19. Sources were T cells, B-cell-depleted T cells, or PBMCs; the material itself was cDNA or gDNA.

The sequenced sample was peripheral blood. The chain has TRBV15 and TRBJ2-2, with 9 bases identical to TRBD2. The receptor was isolated from a man aged 55 to 70 with acute or convalescent COVID-19. CDR3 DNA sequence: TGTGCCACCAAAGCGGGAGGAGTGAGGACCGGGGAGCTGTTTTTT. Translation gives CATKAGGVRTGELFF.